What follows are 26 T cell receptor beta chains derived from one specimen sequenced in a study of PD-1 blockade in classical Hodgkin lymphoma. Assay used: immunoSEQ multiplex PCR; TCRdb lists only in-frame clones, some missing. The data show about 110,000 clones, approximately 90% seen once. Patients all relapsed after autologous stem cell transplantation, and there was variation in brentuximab vedotin exposure. Sequenced material: peripheral blood mononuclear cells (PBMCs), taken before the second cycle of nivolumab. The receptors derive from a human donor with classical Hodgkin lymphoma.

The chain uses TRBV28 and TRBJ2-7; D ambiguous. This CDR3 has 16 residues. Germline assignment: CDR1 MDHEN and CDR2 SYDVKM. Between the trimmed V and J ends, which lost 4 bases and 7 bases, there was a span of 23 bases. The CDR3 nucleotides are TGTGCCAGCAGTTCCCCGGGCTCTCCCCTTTCTCGGGAGCAGTACTTC. Protein: CASSSPGSPLSREQYF.

The V gene is TRBV5-1, the J gene TRBJ2-7; 8 bases map to TRBD2. The CDR3 has 14 residues. V was clipped by 4 bases and J by 3 bases; unmatched bases: 6. Germline V CDR1 and CDR2: SGHRS, YFSETQ. The CDR3 loop reads CASSAAGTSYEQYF. The CDR3 nucleotides read TGCGCCAGCAGCGCGGCCGGGACTAGCTACGAGCAGTACTTC.

The rearrangement links TRBV5-1 to TRBJ1-3; possibly TRBD1 for D (6 bases). CDR1 and CDR2 from the germline V gene are SGHRS and YFSETQ. This CDR3 has 15 amino acids. V was cut by 0 bases and J by 0 bases, with 7 bases left in between. The CDR3 DNA is TGCGCCAGCAGCTTGGGACAGGTCTCTGGAAACACCATATATTTT. Encoded protein: CASSLGQVSGNTIYF.

The chain uses TRBV30 and TRBJ2-7, with unresolved D. Germline lookup yields CDR1 GTSNPN and CDR2 SVGIG (reference sequence). The CDR3 has 14 amino acids. Trimming removed 3 bases from V and 1 base from J, with 13 bases in between. The CDR3: CAWSPPHQSYEQYF. CDR3 nucleotide sequence: TGTGCCTGGAGCCCCCCGCATCAATCCTACGAGCAGTACTTC.

CDR3 coding DNA: TGTGCTAGTGGTACCAAATCAGGAGCCCCTAGGAACACTGAAGCTTTCTTT. It encodes CASGTKSGAPRNTEAFF. The J gene is TRBJ1-1, the V gene TRBV12-5; no clear D. Trimming removed 5 bases from V and 1 base from J, with 20 bases in between. This CDR3 has 17 residues. In germline, CDR1 is LGHNT, CDR2 FRNRAP.

The genes are TRBV7-9 and TRBJ2-7; 9 bases align to TRBD2. Looked up from germline, CDR1 is SEHNR and CDR2 is FQNEAQ (reference sequence). Trimming took 6 bases from V and 1 from J; bases not matched to a gene: 4. The CDR3 has 14 amino acids. Written as DNA, the CDR3 is TGTGCCAGCAGTCGGACTAGCGCATCCTACGAGCAGTACTTC. Residues: CASSRTSASYEQYF.

J is TRBJ2-5 and V is TRBV5-4; 8 positions match TRBD2. CDR1 SGHNT and CDR2 YYREEE come from the germline V gene (reference sequence). CDR3 length: 15 residues. After removal of 0 bases from V and 5 bases from J, the junction contained 6 bases not matched to a gene. Here the CDR3 reads CASSLAGRAGETQYF. CDR3 coding DNA: TGTGCCAGCAGCTTGGCCGGGAGGGCCGGGGAGACCCAGTACTTC.

V and J are TRBV28 and TRBJ2-7; TRBD1 might be the D (8 bases). Germline CDR1 MDHEN, CDR2 SYDVKM. The CDR3 sequence is 18 residues long. Trimming cost V 2 bases and J 4 bases, with 24 bases left between them. The CDR3 loop reads CASSLDSINRGRVYEQYF. For the CDR3, the DNA is TGTGCCAGCAGTTTAGACTCCATTAACAGGGGGAGGGTATACGAGCAGTACTTC. Variable domain in full (rest from reference TRBV28 and TRBJ2-7): DVKVTQSSRYLVKRTGEKVFLECVQDMDHENMFWYRQDPGLGLRLIYFSYDVKMKEKGDIPEGYSVSREKKERFSLILESASTNQTSMYLCASSLDSINRGRVYEQYFGPGTRLTVT.

The chain joins TRBV6-5 to TRBJ2-7; tentatively, D is TRBD1 (5 bases). This CDR3 region has 15 residues. Trimming took 10 bases from V and 7 from J, leaving 26 bases between them. CDR1 and CDR2 from the germline V gene are MNHEY and SVGAGI. The CDR3 sequence: CATSPVAGILIEQYF. In nucleotides, the CDR3 is TGTGCCACGTCCCCCGTGGCAGGGATTTTGATTGAGCAGTACTTC.

This clone was counted only a few times. The V call is TRBV4-1, the J call TRBJ2-1; 11 bases agree with TRBD2. With 0 bases clipped from V and 11 bases from J, the junction kept 9 bases outside the gene matches. The CDR3 loop spans 16 amino acids. In germline, CDR1 is MGHRA, CDR2 YSYEKL. The DNA of the CDR3 is TGCGCCAGCAGCCAAGAGTTAGCGGGGGGGATCGGGCAGCAGTTCTTC. The encoded protein is CASSQELAGGIGQQFF.

The chain couples TRBV29-1 to TRBJ1-2; D is unresolved. V lost 2 bases to trimming and J lost 4 bases, with 11 bases between them. Looked up from germline, CDR1 is SQVTM and CDR2 is ANQGSEA. This CDR3 contains 13 residues. In DNA form, the CDR3 reads TGCAGCGTTGAAAAGGAGAGTTTCTATGGCTACACCTTC. Protein: CSVEKESFYGYTF.

The table lists this clone with a count of one. The chain is built from TRBV27 and TRBJ1-1; D uncertain. V lost 2 bases, J lost 11 bases, and 18 bases lay in between. CDR1 MNHEY and CDR2 SMNVEV come from the germline V gene (reference sequence). This CDR3 has 14 residues. This CDR3 is CASSLDTSRSQAFF. In nucleotides, the CDR3 is TGTGCCAGCAGTTTAGACACGTCCCGCTCCCAGGCTTTCTTT.

This chain links TRBV19 with TRBJ2-7; perhaps D is TRBD1 or TRBD2 (7 bases each). This CDR3 comprises 14 residues. The V gene's germline CDR1 is LNHDA and CDR2 SQIVND (reference sequence). Trimming took off 3 bases at V and 2 bases at J, with 11 bases between the two ends. The CDR3 loop reads CASSMGGTAYEQYF. The CDR3 DNA reads TGTGCCAGTAGTATGGGAGGGACAGCCTACGAGCAGTACTTC.

The V call is TRBV18, the J call TRBJ1-2; D ambiguous. V lost 2 bases to trimming and J lost 0 bases, with 7 bases between them. The CDR3 has 14 residues. Germline loops: CDR1 KGHSH, CDR2 LQKENI. The CDR3 protein is CASSPGPTNYGYTF. CDR3 sequence (DNA): TGTGCCAGCTCACCAGGGCCGACTAACTATGGCTACACCTTC.

The chain uses TRBV14 and TRBJ1-4; D might be TRBD1 (6 bases). The CDR3 is made up of 15 amino acids. Germline CDR1 is SGHDN and CDR2 is FVKESK. V lost 0 bases to trimming and J lost 8 bases, with 13 bases between them. DNA of the CDR3: TGTGCCAGCAGCCAAGAGGCCAGGGGAAGGGAAAAACTGTTTTTT. This gives the protein CASSQEARGREKLFF. The full variable domain, rest sourced from reference TRBV14 and TRBJ1-4, is EAGVTQFPSHSVIEKGQTVTLRCDPISGHDNLYWYRRVMGKEIKFLLHFVKESKQDESGMPNNRFLAERTGGTYSTLKVQPAELEDSGVYFCASSQEARGREKLFFGSGTQLSVL.

This clone has just a few counts. The chain couples TRBV5-1 to TRBJ2-3; 10 bases map to TRBD2. V shed 5 bases and J 4 bases; nucleotides not matched to a gene: 16. The V gene's germline CDR1 is SGHRS and CDR2 YFSETQ. The length of the CDR3 is 18 residues. CDR3 sequence (DNA): TGCGCCAGCAGGCACGATGCTCTAGCGGGAGTAATTGCAGATACGCAGTATTTT. The encoded protein is CASRHDALAGVIADTQYF.

V is TRBV5-4 and J is TRBJ2-7; 8 bases match TRBD1. The J segment lost 3 bases and the V segment lost 5 bases, leaving 7 bases of the junction unmatched. Germline V lookup: CDR1 SGHNT, CDR2 YYREEE (reference sequence). The CDR3 is 14 residues long. This CDR3 is CASSSDREDYEQYF. The CDR3 coding sequence is TGTGCCAGCAGTTCGGACAGGGAGGACTACGAGCAGTACTTC.

J is TRBJ1-2 and V is TRBV28; maybe TRBD1 (5 bases). From germline, CDR1 is MDHEN and CDR2 SYDVKM. V was cut by 8 bases and J by 0 bases, with 13 bases left in between. The CDR3 is made up of 14 amino acids. The CDR3: CASFGGLTNYGYTF. The CDR3 DNA reads TGTGCCAGCTTCGGGGGACTAACTAACTATGGCTACACCTTC.

The chain joins TRBV6-5 to TRBJ2-7; maybe TRBD2 (5 bases). V lost 6 bases and J lost 0, with 15 bases in between. The germline V gene encodes CDR1 MNHEY and CDR2 SVGAGI. The CDR3 contains 15 residues. In DNA, the CDR3 is TGTGCCAGCAGCCGCGGCTTCGGGGACTCCTACGAGCAGTACTTC. This translates into CASSRGFGDSYEQYF.

The chain uses TRBV4-2 and TRBJ2-1; maybe TRBD2 (5 bases). There are 17 residues in the CDR3. Germline V CDR1 and CDR2: LGHNA, YNFKEQ. V lost 0 bases and J 0 bases, leaving 12 bases between the germline ends. The CDR3 DNA reads TGTGCCAGCAGCCAAGATGGGCAGCGGAGCTCCTACAATGAGCAGTTCTTC. This gives the protein CASSQDGQRSSYNEQFF.

The chain employs TRBV25-1 and TRBJ1-2, with 9 bases that match TRBD1. The ends lost 1 base at V and 4 bases at J; junction bases unmatched: 1. The CDR3 runs 14 residues. Germline V gene data show CDR1 as MGHDK and CDR2 as SYGVNS. CDR3 nucleotide sequence: TGTGCCAGCAGTGAATGGGACAGGGCCTATGGCTACACCTTC. It encodes CASSEWDRAYGYTF.

The chain recombines TRBV5-1 with TRBJ2-3; 9 bases line up with TRBD2. This CDR3 contains 15 residues. CDR1 is SGHRS and CDR2 is YFSETQ in the germline V gene. J was trimmed by 5 bases and V by 2 bases; bases with no gene match: 6. The CDR3 reads CASSLERGALDTQYF. In nucleotides, the CDR3 is TGCGCCAGCAGCTTAGAGCGGGGGGCCCTAGATACGCAGTATTTT.

This clone appeared a few times. This chain uses TRBV2 with TRBJ1-1, with D maybe TRBD1 (6 bases). The germline V and J ends were trimmed by 8 bases and 0 bases, with 10 bases remaining between them. Germline V gene lookup returns CDR1 SNHLY and CDR2 FYNNEI. This CDR3 spans 13 amino acids. As DNA, the CDR3 is TGTGCCAGCTACAGGGAGATGAACACTGAAGCTTTCTTT. This encodes CASYREMNTEAFF.

There are a few counts of this clone. This rearrangement joins TRBV29-1 to TRBJ1-5; D is perhaps TRBD1 (6 bases). Germline loops: CDR1 SQVTM, CDR2 ANQGSEA. The V and J ends lost 6 bases and 0 bases respectively, with 12 bases between them. The CDR3 totals 14 residues. DNA for the CDR3: TGCAGCGTCAGCGGGACAAATAGCAATCAGCCCCAGCATTTT. This sequence encodes CSVSGTNSNQPQHF.

The V and J genes are TRBV4-2 and TRBJ2-7, with 15 positions matching TRBD2. CDR3 size: 16 residues. CDR1 is LGHNA and CDR2 is YNFKEQ in the germline V gene. With 3 bases clipped from V and 2 bases from J, the junction kept 2 bases outside the gene matches. The CDR3 region has the DNA TGTGCCAGCAGCCAGGGGACTAGCGGGAGGCCCTACGAGCAGTACTTC. Protein: CASSQGTSGRPYEQYF.

The chain carries TRBV10-2 and TRBJ2-5; D unclear. CDR3 size: 11 residues. Per the germline V gene, CDR1 is WSHSY and CDR2 is SAAADI. Trimming took off 7 bases at V and 5 bases at J, with 8 bases between the two ends. CDR3 residues: CASMFAETQYF. The CDR3 DNA follows: TGCGCCAGCATGTTTGCGGAGACCCAGTACTTC.